Below, 2 T cell receptor beta chains from the same sample are listed, as sequenced in a study of blood T cell repertoires in COVID-19. Clones were sequenced by immunoSEQ multiplex PCR, and TCRdb holds only the in-frame ones, with some missing. The table shows approximately 69,000 clones, with about four fifths occurring only once. The sample was peripheral blood. The receptors were sampled from a human donor in a cohort sampled during active COVID-19.

This chain connects TRBV5-4 to TRBJ1-4; possible D gene TRBD1, 6 bases. This CDR3 has 16 amino acids. The V gene lost 4 bases and the J gene lost 5 bases, with 18 bases spanning the gap. Germline assignment: CDR1 SGHNT and CDR2 YYREEE (reference sequence). CDR3 protein: CASSEFTGRENEKLFF. CDR3 DNA sequence: TGTGCCAGCAGCGAATTCACAGGGAGAGAAAATGAAAAACTGTTTTTT.

The rearrangement joins TRBV6-6 to TRBJ2-3; the D gene is possibly TRBD1 (5 bases). The CDR3 spans 15 residues. CDR1 MNHNY and CDR2 SVGAGI come from the germline V gene (reference sequence). Deletions cut 6 bases from V and 3 bases from J, with 16 bases between. The CDR3 region has the DNA TGTGCCAGCAGAAGGGGCAGTCGTGCTACAGATACGCAGTATTTT. It is translated as CASRRGSRATDTQYF.